This T cell receptor beta chain was sequenced for a study of CD8 T cells in ankylosing spondylitis. Points from the study as a whole: Reportedly, matched ankylosing spondylitis synovial fluid was significantly enriched for disease-linked clones. Some motif variants were previously reported in reactive arthritis synovial fluid and blood.

This clonotype was counted ten times or more. Its antigen is currently unknown. TCRdb re-derived calls from the 5' RACE reads in MiXCR, one entry per CDR3 protein. The sample comprises 200,000 to 300,000 distinct CDR3 sequences, under 12% of which are singletons, and 2.6% rests with the top ten. Germline CDR1 LNHDA, CDR2 SQIVND (reference sequence). The V gene lost 5 bases and the J gene lost 11 bases, with 15 bases spanning the gap. The CDR3 length is 12 residues. The sequence derives from a male donor with ankylosing spondylitis or in good health (not recorded which). J is TRBJ1-1 and V is TRBV19; no clear D. Material: blood, either unsorted or a sorted T cell fraction (not recorded which). The CDR3 region is CASSPLGRRAFF. CDR3 bases: TGTGCCAGTAGTCCCCTCGGGAGGAGGGCTTTCTTT.